Listed below are T cell receptor beta chains from one sample, sequenced in a study of T-cell reconstitution after alpha-beta-depleted transplantation in children. TCRdb reanalysed the PCR reads using MiXCR and keeps one entry per CDR3 protein. Of some 340,000 distinct CDR3 sequences in the sample, approximately 10% were seen once. The sequencing used PBMCs from the stem cell graft donor, collected from the stem cell graft. All receptors derive from a human donor who donated a stem cell graft to a child with acute lymphoblastic leukemia. Both conserved end residues are part of each CDR3. D genes are given only for firm matches.

v_call	d_call	cdr3_aa
TRBV5-1	TRBD1	CASSEQGAGQPQHF
TRBV7-9	NA	CASSLDGKQETQYF
TRBV28	TRBD2	CASRSSGSGSYEQYF
TRBV7-9	NA	CASKAGDNSPLHF
TRBV10-3	NA	CAISERSPSSYNEQFF
TRBV5-5	NA	CASSLARINEKLFF
TRBV20-1	TRBD2	CSASKPGLAGTQLSYEQYF
TRBV4-2	TRBD1	CASRGQGSEAFF
TRBV6-1	TRBD2	CASRLAGTGHEQYF
TRBV19	NA	CASSIRAWGLQETQYF
TRBV3-1	NA	CASSQPGTSYNEQFF
TRBV4-3	TRBD1	CASSQGTGNSYEQYF
TRBV20-1	NA	CSAKGSASTDTQYF
TRBV18	TRBD2	CASPSGAITNEQFF
TRBV12-3/TRBV12-4	NA	CASSQGATQNTGELFF
TRBV7-3	TRBD1	CASSPGQGAAQETQYF
TRBV4-1	TRBD2	CASSQGGLAGYNEQFF
TRBV4-3	NA	CASSQDLGGAGYYGYTF
TRBV4-2	NA	CASSQVAPNGYTF
TRBV4-3	NA	CASSLAFGDSYNEQFF
TRBV12-3/TRBV12-4	NA	CASSSYLDAGNQPQHF
TRBV12-3/TRBV12-4	TRBD2	CASSRLAGRETQYF
TRBV6-2/TRBV6-3	TRBD2	CASSSISGGGETQYF
TRBV7-8	TRBD1	CASSLGQGVPGELFF
TRBV20-1	NA	CSAPWRGPLTDTQYF
TRBV28	NA	CASRTYNEQFF
TRBV7-2	NA	CASSLGSIPSNQPQHF
TRBV7-3	TRBD2	CASSRGLAGVGEETQYF
TRBV29-1	NA	CSVEAMGAENIQYF
TRBV4-2	NA	CASSQERSWGADTQYF
TRBV7-8	TRBD1	CASRDRMTDSGNTIYF
TRBV5-1	TRBD2	CASSLAGTSGSLADTQYF
TRBV7-6	TRBD1	CASSSPYRGSGELFF
TRBV7-2	TRBD2	CASSFKGLAGHGQFF
TRBV27	NA	CASSFSAGMYEQYF
TRBV27	TRBD1	CASSLYGRGGEKLFF
TRBV6-2/TRBV6-3	NA	CASSWAVGLDYGYTF
TRBV9	NA	CASSVEGVLGAYNEQFF
TRBV5-1	TRBD2	CASSFSSGRWSYNEQFF
TRBV4-2	NA	CASSQDGQLSSGANVLTF
TRBV7-3	NA	CASSREMGSYNEQFF
TRBV28	TRBD1	CASNRQGLETQYF
TRBV29-1	NA	CSVASQGPYEQYF
TRBV7-2	NA	CASSLRILYEQYF
TRBV6-1	NA	CASRSLKGTPYDEQFF
TRBV5-1	TRBD2	CASSLRFSGGPYEQYF
TRBV5-1	NA	CASSLGLVGTDTQYF
TRBV4-1	NA	CASSQGPPFYEQYF
TRBV19	TRBD1	CASSTGTDGPSGANVLTF
TRBV7-9	NA	CASRLGSYNEQFF
TRBV4-3	TRBD2	CASSQDRVAGGPETQYF
TRBV10-2	NA	CASTEGGNTEAFF
TRBV6-2/TRBV6-3	NA	CASSYSIGRRTGELFF
TRBV5-5	NA	CASSLGVTGHTEAFF
TRBV5-1	NA	CASSLAPRWMTGELFF